The source of this TCR beta chain is a study of shared clonotypes between healthy human individuals. Study-level results: Researchers found naive subsets generally carried larger estimated richness than memory subsets.

In the authors' methods: Filtering differed for immunoSEQ, which gave only junction sequences without quality scores. The assay was immunoSEQ multiplex PCR, and TCRdb's table has in-frame clones only and misses some. That table supplies the V and J calls and clone size; D and trimming were determined from the DNA. The sample contains 950,000 to 1,200,000 clones, roughly 80% of which appear only once. This clone was counted only a few times. Its antigen is not known. Other DNA variants within this sample encode the same CDR3. V lost 1 base, J lost 3 bases, and 12 bases lay in between. Germline CDR1 and CDR2: KGHSH and LQKENI. This CDR3 is built from 15 residues.

This receptor was identified in a man between 18 and 29 years old in good health. Some clones in this sample may be carry-over from other donors' samples. The V and J genes are TRBV18 and TRBJ1-1; D is unresolved. The sample was memory CD4+ T cells from PBMCs. Sample subset: CD45RA-negative fraction. The CDR3 region has the DNA TGTGCCAGCTCACCACGGACGGGGTGGGACACTGAAGCTTTCTTT. Protein: CASSPRTGWDTEAFF.